Listed below are T cell receptor beta chains from one sample, sequenced in a study of cytomegalovirus exposure and HLA in healthy donors. TCRdb's copy holds only in-frame clones and misses some; the assay was immunoSEQ multiplex PCR. The sample has under 130,000 clones; 78% are singletons. The sample consisted of PBMCs. Receptors were obtained from a male donor in good health and CMV-seronegative. CDR3s leave out the opening cysteine and the closing phenylalanine or tryptophan. Expanded clones get a size class; other rows say once, few or many, or leave the size out.

.	TRBV2	ASNERDSYIQY
.	TRBV28	ASSSPQTGNYGYT
once	TRBV12-5	ASGWPLRLAGDTPAEQY
.	TRBV27	ASSSGGGETQY
.	TRBV25-1	ASSPGTSGSEQY
many	TRBV15	ATSRETGSSYEQY
few	TRBV4-3	ASSQDWGRHEKLF
few	TRBV7-3	ASSLNPAGGERELF
.	TRBV10-3	ASGTSGSSYNEQF
.	TRBV11-2	ASSPTGTDNYGYT
few	TRBV4-2	ASSQDTSGRAGEQY
.	TRBV27	ASSLGGAYGYT
.	TRBV28	ASSLSRYGYT
.	TRBV9	ASSVRDRGRNQPQH
few	TRBV13	ASSSGLAANTGELF
.	TRBV5-1	ASSMGQSTDTQY
.	TRBV7-9	SSRPQGSSSYNEQF
.	TRBV7-8	ASSTDRGNEQF
.	TRBV18	ASSPRTGGPEQY
.	TRBV7-9	ASSLNSNYGYT
.	TRBV28	ASRGGVGLAGFHTYNEQF
once	TRBV27	ASSPPLTKREITDTQY
.	TRBV19	ASILGRDRAS
.	TRBV19	ASKGGQANYGYT
.	TRBV5-1	ASSRRVQSRIEGGELF
.	TRBV4-1	ASSQHRAAYEQY
.	TRBV9	ASSVGLAINEQF
.	TRBV15	ATSRPGYQETQY
few	TRBV9	ASSVGRMGLAASYNEQF
.	TRBV7-3	ASSPVSLAGGMQY
.	TRBV7-8	ASSLGLAGDRQY
.	TRBV5-1	ASSLELAFTGELF
few	TRBV5-1	ASSLQGVSANTEAF
.	TRBV29-1	SSMTGSSYEQY
.	TRBV30	AWSLLRGGSNNEQF
once	TRBV5-6	ASSLATGEPN
.	TRBV30	AWSVGGGSGNTIY
few	TRBV19	ASSAGLAGFHEQY
few	TRBV19	ASSTWTGAGANVLT
few	TRBV19	ASTSAKGDLN
.	TRBV19	ALGDSGGSETQY
once	TRBV20-1	SALTNEKLF
few	TRBV11-3	ASSLHRYSYNEQF
few	TRBV19	ASSSPGAQLINEQF
.	TRBV7-3	ASSPGAGANVLT
.	TRBV7-3	ASSLGPRREQY
.	TRBV14	ASSQTPRGQY
once	TRBV5-1	ASSWIRPGGETQY
.	TRBV7-9	ASSPSSGANVLT
.	TRBV7-9	ASSRRDSGRAGEQY
.	TRBV5-5	ASSVTGTGINTEAF
few	TRBV19	ASSGKDQSGGGNTIY
.	TRBV7-6	ASSLLRREVHNEQF
few	TRBV5-4	ASSLDRLEAF